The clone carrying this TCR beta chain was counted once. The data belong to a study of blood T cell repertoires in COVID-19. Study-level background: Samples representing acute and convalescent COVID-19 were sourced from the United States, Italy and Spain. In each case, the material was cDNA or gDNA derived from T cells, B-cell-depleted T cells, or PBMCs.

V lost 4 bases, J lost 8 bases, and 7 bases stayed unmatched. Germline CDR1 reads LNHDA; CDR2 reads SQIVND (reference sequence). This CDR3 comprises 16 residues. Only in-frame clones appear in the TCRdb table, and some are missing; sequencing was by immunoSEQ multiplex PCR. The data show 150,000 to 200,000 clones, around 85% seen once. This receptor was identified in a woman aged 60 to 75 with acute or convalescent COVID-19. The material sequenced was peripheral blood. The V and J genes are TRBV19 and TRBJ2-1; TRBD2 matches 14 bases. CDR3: CASSSTGLAGAYEQFF. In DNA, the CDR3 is TGTGCCAGTAGTAGCACGGGACTAGCGGGAGCGTATGAGCAGTTCTTC.